The sequence of this TCR beta chain was determined in a study of response to subunit inactivated influenza vaccine (dated by TCRdb to 2016 to 2019). About the full investigation: The study used deep quantitative T cell receptor repertoire profiling to track responses to a trivalent subunit inactivated influenza vaccine.

About this clonotype itself: Its antigen has not been determined. The input lacks base qualities; no much larger clone sits a single base away.

The cysteine opens and the phenylalanine closes a CDR3 of 12 amino acids. Only the CDR3 region is kept as DNA, spanning 36 bases read in frame from base 1. Looking up the germline V gene yields CDR1 SGHAT and CDR2 FQNNGV. The V and J ends are trimmed by 7 bases and 5 bases, leaving 12 bases between them. The library was generated by RT-PCR. Sequenced using an Illumina HiSeq 2500. In-frame beta chains were kept once TCRdb had trimmed the public reads at Q25 with fastp and called clones with MiXCR. Each entry merges the rows of one CDR3 protein and shows their most common DNA and genes. The sample has roughly 570,000 distinct CDR3 sequences on record, about 14% of them singletons. 11% of the sample is taken by the ten largest. General study outcomes and caveats: According to the authors, only a limited number of new T cells may be recruited by each seasonal influenza vaccination.

The TCR was taken from a man between 50 and 59 years old who received an inactivated influenza vaccine. Donor details come from another sample of the same person, matched by shared clones. Recombination joined TRBV11-2 with TRBJ2-7, with the D gene not confidently named. The sequencing here drew on PBMCs from blood, taken about 12 days after vaccination. The sequenced DNA: TGTGCCAGCACCCTTGTACGAGACGAGCAGTACTTC. This translates into CASTLVRDEQYF.